Presented here are 6 T cell receptor beta chains from one specimen sequenced in a study of T cells in Graves' hyperthyroidism and ophthalmopathy. TCR beta CDR3 sequences were amplified from RNA transcripts. Initially, a first-round RT-PCR of the TCR CDR3 employed the HTBI primer set. Using its own MiXCR run on the multiplex PCR reads, TCRdb lists one record per CDR3 protein. The repertoire holds 450,000 to 600,000 distinct CDR3 sequences, with about 15% as singletons. The source material was blood. The receptors stem from a woman aged 40 to 49 with Graves' hyperthyroidism.

V is TRBV4-1 and J is TRBJ2-7; no clear D. The CDR3 is 14 residues long. The germline V gene has CDR1 MGHRA and CDR2 YSYEKL. Trimming removed 1 base from V and 2 bases from J, with 9 bases in between. The CDR3 loop is CASSQVPPPYEQYF. CDR3 DNA: TGCGCCAGCAGCCAAGTCCCGCCCCCCTACGAGCAGTACTTC.

This clonotype was detected many times. The chain combines TRBV3-1 with TRBJ2-7; the match to TRBD2 covers 8 bases. With V trimmed by 0 bases and J by 4 bases, 5 bases remained unmatched. CDR1 is LGHDT and CDR2 is YNNKEL in the germline V gene (reference sequence). The CDR3 has 15 residues. In nucleotides, the CDR3 is TGTGCCAGCAGCCAAGATACAAGCGGGAGTTACGAGCAGTACTTC. It codes for CASSQDTSGSYEQYF.

This clonotype was seen at least ten times. The chain combines TRBV29-1 with TRBJ2-7, with D possibly matching TRBD2 (5 bases). Per the germline V gene, CDR1 is SQVTM and CDR2 is ANQGSEA. V lost 4 bases and J 5 bases, leaving 12 bases between the germline ends. This CDR3 contains 12 residues. CDR3 amino acids: CSVGWTGNEQYF. DNA for the CDR3: TGCAGCGTTGGGTGGACGGGGAACGAGCAGTACTTC.

This chain uses TRBV5-6 with TRBJ2-1; D perhaps matches TRBD1 (6 bases). This CDR3 region has 13 residues. CDR1 and CDR2 (germline): SGHDT, YYEEEE. V dropped 3 bases and J dropped 3 bases, with 7 bases sitting between them. Here the CDR3 DNA reads TGTGCCAGCAGCTGGACAGACTACAATGAGCAGTTCTTC. This sequence encodes CASSWTDYNEQFF.

This clonotype was found many times. The rearrangement links TRBV20-1 to TRBJ2-1, with unresolved D. The CDR3 totals 13 residues. The germline V gene encodes CDR1 DFQATT and CDR2 SNEGSKA (reference sequence). The V and J ends lost 3 bases and 1 base respectively, with 7 bases between them. The chain's CDR3 is CSARTLSYNEQFF. Here the CDR3 DNA reads TGCAGTGCTAGGACTCTTTCCTACAATGAGCAGTTCTTC.

In its sample, this clonotype was seen many times. This rearrangement joins TRBV7-9 to TRBJ2-7; 7 positions match TRBD2. The V and J ends lost 5 bases and 2 bases, in that order; junction bases with no gene match: 18. CDR1 is SEHNR and CDR2 is FQNEAQ in the germline V gene (reference sequence). This CDR3 comprises 18 residues. CDR3 residues: CASSPLRAPSGTTYEQYF. The CDR3 nucleotides are TGTGCCAGCAGCCCTTTAAGGGCCCCCAGCGGGACCACCTACGAGCAGTACTTC.